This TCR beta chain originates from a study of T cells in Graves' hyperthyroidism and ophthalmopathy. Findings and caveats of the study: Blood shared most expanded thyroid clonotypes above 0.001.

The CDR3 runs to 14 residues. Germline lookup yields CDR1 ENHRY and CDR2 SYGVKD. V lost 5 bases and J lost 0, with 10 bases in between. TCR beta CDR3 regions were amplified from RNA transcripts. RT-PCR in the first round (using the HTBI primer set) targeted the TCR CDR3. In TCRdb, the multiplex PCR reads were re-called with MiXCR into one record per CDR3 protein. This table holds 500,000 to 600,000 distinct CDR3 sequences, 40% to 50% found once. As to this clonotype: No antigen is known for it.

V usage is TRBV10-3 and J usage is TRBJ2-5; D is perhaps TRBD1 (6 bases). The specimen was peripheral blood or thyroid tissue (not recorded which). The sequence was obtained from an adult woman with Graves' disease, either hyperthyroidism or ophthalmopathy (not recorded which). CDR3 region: CAISLRGNQETQYF. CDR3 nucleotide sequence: TGTGCCATCAGTCTCAGGGGAAACCAAGAGACCCAGTACTTC.